This TCR beta chain originates from a study of CD8+CD57+ T cells in acquired aplastic anemia. Study summary: On average, healthy donors gave 8.5 million to 13 million reads for CD4+ cells.

Study-wide points: Controls did not differ significantly from patients in CD8+ Simpson's diversity. About 27 CD8+ CDR3 sequences were shared between patients and controls.

The CDR3 runs to 14 residues. Trimming left V 5 bases short and J 1 base short, with 9 bases between. Per germline, CDR1 LNHDA and CDR2 SQIVND (reference sequence). On this clonotype: What it recognizes is unknown.

TCR beta VDJ and CDR3 profiling used genomic DNA as template. Via MiXCR, TCRdb re-called the reads, giving one row per CDR3 protein. The sample lists about 220,000 distinct CDR3 sequences, about 37% occurring once. The source material was sorted CD4+, CD8+, or CD8+CD57+ T cells (not recorded which) from PBMCs. This TCR was sampled from a human donor in good health, serving as a control. The gene calls are TRBV19 and TRBJ1-5; D gene unclear. The CDR3 sequence is CASSQRWSNQPQHF. Written as DNA, the CDR3 is TGTGCCAGTAGTCAGAGATGGAGCAATCAGCCCCAGCATTTT.